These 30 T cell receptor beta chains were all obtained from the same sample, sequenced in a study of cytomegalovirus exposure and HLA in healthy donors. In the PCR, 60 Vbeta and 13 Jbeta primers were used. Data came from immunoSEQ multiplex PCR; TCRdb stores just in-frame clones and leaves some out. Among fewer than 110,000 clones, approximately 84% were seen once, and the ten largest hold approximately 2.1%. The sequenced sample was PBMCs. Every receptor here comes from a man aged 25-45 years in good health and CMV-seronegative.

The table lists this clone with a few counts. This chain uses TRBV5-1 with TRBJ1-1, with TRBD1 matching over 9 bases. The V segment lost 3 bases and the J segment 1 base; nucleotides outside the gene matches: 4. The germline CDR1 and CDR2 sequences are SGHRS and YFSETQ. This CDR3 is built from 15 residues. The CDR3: CASSWGDRENTEAFF. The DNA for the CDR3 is TGCGCCAGCAGCTGGGGGGACAGGGAGAACACTGAAGCTTTCTTT.

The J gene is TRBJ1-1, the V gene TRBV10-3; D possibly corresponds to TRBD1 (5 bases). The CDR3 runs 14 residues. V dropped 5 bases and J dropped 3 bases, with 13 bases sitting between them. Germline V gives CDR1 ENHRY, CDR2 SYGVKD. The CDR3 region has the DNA TGTGCCATCAGTCTAAGGGGCGGGGACACTGAAGCTTTCTTT. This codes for CAISLRGGDTEAFF.

As DNA, the CDR3 is TGCGCCAGCAGCCATCCCGGGAGGACTGGGGCCAACGTCCTGACTTTC. The encoded protein is CASSHPGRTGANVLTF. This chain links TRBV4-1 with TRBJ2-6; 7 positions match TRBD2. Losses at the gene ends were 3 bases for V and 2 bases for J; bases not matched to a gene: 4. The CDR3 contains 16 residues. CDR1 is MGHRA, CDR2 YSYEKL, per germline.

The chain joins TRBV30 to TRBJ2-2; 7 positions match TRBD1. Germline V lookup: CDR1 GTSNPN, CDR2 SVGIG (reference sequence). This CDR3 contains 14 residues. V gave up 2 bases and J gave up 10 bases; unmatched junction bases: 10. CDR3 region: CAWSMTGSAKELFF. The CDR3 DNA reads TGTGCCTGGAGTATGACAGGGTCGGCGAAGGAGCTGTTTTTT.

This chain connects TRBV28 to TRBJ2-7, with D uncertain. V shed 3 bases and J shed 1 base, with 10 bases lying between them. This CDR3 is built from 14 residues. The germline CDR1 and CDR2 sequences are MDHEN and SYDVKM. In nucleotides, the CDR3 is TGTGCCAGCAGTTTTGTCAGAACGTCCTACGAGCAGTACTTC. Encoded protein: CASSFVRTSYEQYF.

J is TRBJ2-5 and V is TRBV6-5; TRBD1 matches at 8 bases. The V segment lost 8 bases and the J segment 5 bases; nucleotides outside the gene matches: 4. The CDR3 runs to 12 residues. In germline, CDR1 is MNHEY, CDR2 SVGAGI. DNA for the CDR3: TGTGCCAGCTCCGACAGGGGCGAGACCCAGTACTTC. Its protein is CASSDRGETQYF.

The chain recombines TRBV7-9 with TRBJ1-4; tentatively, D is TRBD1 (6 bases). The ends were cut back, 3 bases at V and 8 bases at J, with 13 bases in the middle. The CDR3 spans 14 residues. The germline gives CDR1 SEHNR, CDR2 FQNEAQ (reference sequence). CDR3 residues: CASSFGQGLEKLFF. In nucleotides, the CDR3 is TGTGCCAGCAGCTTCGGGCAGGGGTTAGAAAAACTGTTTTTT.

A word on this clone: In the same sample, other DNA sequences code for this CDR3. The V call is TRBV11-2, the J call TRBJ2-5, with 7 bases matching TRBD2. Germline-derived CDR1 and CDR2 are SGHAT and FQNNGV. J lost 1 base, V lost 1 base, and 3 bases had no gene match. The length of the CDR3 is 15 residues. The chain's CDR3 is CASSLGLAGQETQYF. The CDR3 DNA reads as TGTGCCAGCAGCTTAGGACTAGCAGGCCAAGAGACCCAGTACTTC.

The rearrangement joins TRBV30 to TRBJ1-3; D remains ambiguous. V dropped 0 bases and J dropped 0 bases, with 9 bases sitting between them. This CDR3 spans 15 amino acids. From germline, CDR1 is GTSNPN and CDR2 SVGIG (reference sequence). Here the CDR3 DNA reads TGTGCCTGGAGTGTACGCCCGAGCTCTGGAAACACCATATATTTT. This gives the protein CAWSVRPSSGNTIYF.

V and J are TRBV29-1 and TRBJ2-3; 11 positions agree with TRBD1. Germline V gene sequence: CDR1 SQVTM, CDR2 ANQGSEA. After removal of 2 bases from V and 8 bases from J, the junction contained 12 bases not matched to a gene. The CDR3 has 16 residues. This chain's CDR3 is CSVESFMGQGVGTQYF. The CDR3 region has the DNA TGCAGCGTTGAATCCTTTATGGGACAGGGGGTTGGTACGCAGTATTTT.

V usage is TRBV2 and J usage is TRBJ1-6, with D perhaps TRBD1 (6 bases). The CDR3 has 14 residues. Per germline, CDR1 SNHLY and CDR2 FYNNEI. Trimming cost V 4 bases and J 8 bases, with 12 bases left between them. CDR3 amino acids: CASSAETGYSPLHF. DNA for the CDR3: TGTGCCAGCAGTGCTGAGACAGGTTATTCACCCCTCCACTTT.

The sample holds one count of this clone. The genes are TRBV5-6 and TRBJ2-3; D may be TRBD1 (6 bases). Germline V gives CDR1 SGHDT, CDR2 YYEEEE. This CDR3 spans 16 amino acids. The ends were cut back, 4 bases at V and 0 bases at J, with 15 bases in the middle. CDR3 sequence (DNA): TGTGCCAGCAGCCCCGCGTTGGGGGCAAGCACAGATACGCAGTATTTT. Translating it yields CASSPALGASTDTQYF.

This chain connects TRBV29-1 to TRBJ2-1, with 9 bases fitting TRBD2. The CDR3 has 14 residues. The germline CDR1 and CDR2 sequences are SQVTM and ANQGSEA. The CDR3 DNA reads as TGCAGTGCCCCCGGGGGACTAGCTGGCAATGAGCAGTTCTTC. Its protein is CSAPGGLAGNEQFF.

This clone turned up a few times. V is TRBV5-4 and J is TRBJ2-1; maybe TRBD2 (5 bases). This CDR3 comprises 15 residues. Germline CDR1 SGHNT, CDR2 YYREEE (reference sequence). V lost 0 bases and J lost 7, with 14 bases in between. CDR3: CASSLGRGLRNEQFF. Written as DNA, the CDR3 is TGTGCCAGCAGCTTGGGTCGGGGTCTGAGGAATGAGCAGTTCTTC.

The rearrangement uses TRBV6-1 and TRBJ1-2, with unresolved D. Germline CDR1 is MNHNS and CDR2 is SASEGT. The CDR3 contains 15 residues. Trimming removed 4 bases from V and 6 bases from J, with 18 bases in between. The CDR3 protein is CASSAIAVGMDGYTF. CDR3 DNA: TGTGCCAGCAGTGCAATCGCGGTAGGAATGGATGGCTACACCTTC.

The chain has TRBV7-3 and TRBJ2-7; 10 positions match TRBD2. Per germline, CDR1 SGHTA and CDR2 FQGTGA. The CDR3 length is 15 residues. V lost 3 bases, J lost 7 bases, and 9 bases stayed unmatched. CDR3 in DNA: TGTGCCAGCAGCTTCCCACTAGCGGGGAAGGAAGAGCAGTACTTC. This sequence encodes CASSFPLAGKEEQYF.

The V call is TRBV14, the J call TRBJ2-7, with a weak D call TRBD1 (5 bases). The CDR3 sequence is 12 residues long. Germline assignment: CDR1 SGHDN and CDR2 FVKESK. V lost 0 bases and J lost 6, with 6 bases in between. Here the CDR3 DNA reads TGTGCCAGCAGCCAAGAAGGGGTCGAGCAGTACTTC. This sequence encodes CASSQEGVEQYF.

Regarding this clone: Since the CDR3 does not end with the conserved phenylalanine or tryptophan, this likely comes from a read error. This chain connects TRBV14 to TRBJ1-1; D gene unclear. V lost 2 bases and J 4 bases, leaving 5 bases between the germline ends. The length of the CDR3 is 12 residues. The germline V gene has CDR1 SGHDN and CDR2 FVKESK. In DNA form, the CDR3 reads TGTGCCAGCAGCCAATCCCCCACTGAAGCTTTCGTT. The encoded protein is CASSQSPTEAFV.

CDR3 coding DNA: TGTGCCAGCAGCCAAGCATGGGGACAGGGGGCGGGAGAGCAGTACTTC. Translating gives CASSQAWGQGAGEQYF. This chain links TRBV4-2 with TRBJ2-7, with 12 bases fitting TRBD1. The CDR3 is 16 amino acids. Unmatched junction bases numbered 8, after V lost 1 base and J lost 7 bases. Per germline, CDR1 LGHNA and CDR2 YNFKEQ.

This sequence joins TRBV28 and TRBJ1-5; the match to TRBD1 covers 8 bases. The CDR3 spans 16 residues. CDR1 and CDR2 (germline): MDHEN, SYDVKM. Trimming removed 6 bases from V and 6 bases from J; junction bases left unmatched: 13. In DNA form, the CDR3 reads TGTGCCAGCAGGGACCCAGGACAGGGAGGAGCTCAGCCCCAGCATTTT. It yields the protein CASRDPGQGGAQPQHF. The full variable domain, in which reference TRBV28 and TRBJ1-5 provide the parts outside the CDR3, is DVKVTQSSRYLVKRTGEKVFLECVQDMDHENMFWYRQDPGLGLRLIYFSYDVKMKEKGDIPEGYSVSREKKERFSLILESASTNQTSMYLCASRDPGQGGAQPQHFGDGTRLSIL.

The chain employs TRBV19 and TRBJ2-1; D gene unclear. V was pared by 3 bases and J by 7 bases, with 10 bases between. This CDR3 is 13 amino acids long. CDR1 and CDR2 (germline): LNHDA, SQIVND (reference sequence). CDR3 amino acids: CASSIAYENEQFF. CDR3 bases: TGTGCCAGTAGTATTGCCTACGAGAATGAGCAGTTCTTC.

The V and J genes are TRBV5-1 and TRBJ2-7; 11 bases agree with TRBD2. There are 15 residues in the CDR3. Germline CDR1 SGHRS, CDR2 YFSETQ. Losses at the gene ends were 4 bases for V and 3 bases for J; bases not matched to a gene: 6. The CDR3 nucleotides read TGCGCCAGCAGCCCTACTAGCGGGGGCCTCTACGAGCAGTACTTC. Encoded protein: CASSPTSGGLYEQYF.

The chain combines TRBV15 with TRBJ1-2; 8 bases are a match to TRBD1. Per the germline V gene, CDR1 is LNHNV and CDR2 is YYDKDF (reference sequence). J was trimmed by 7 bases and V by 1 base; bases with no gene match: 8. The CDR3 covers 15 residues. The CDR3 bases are TGTGCCACCAGCAGAGGTCCGACAGGGGAGGGTGGCTACACCTTC. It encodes CATSRGPTGEGGYTF.

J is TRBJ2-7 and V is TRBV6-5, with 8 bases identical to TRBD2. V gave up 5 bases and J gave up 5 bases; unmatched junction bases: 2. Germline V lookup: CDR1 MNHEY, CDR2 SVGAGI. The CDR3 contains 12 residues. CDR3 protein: CASSSGRHEQYF. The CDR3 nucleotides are TGTGCCAGCAGTAGCGGGAGACACGAGCAGTACTTC.

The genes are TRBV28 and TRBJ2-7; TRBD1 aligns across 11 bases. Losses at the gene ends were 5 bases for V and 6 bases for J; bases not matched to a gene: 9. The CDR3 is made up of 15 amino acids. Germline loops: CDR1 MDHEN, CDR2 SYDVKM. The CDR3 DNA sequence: TGTGCCAGCAGTCCCTCCGGGACAGGGGGTTTCGAGCAGTACTTC. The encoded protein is CASSPSGTGGFEQYF.

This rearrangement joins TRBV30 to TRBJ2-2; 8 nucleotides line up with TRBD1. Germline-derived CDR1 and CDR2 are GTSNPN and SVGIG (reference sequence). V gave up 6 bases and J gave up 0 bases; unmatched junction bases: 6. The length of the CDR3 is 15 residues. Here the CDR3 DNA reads TGTGCCTGCCCCAGGGGGCTTGCGAACACCGGGGAGCTGTTTTTT. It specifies CACPRGLANTGELFF.

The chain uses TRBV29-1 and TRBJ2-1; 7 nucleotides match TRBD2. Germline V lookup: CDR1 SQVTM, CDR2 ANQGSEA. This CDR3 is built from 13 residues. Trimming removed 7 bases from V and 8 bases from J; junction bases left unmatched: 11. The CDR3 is CSDGLVSSDEQFF. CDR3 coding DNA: TGCAGCGACGGACTAGTGAGTTCCGATGAGCAGTTCTTC.

The CDR3 DNA is TGTGCCACATCACTCCAACCTCTAGCCTCCTACGAGCAGTACTTC. Translated: CATSLQPLASYEQYF. The gene calls are TRBV15 and TRBJ2-5, with TRBD2 as a possible D gene (5 bases). Matching the DNA end better, TRBJ2-7 makes the J call doubtful. The CDR3 extends over 15 amino acids. Germline CDR1 is LNHNV and CDR2 is YYDKDF (reference sequence).

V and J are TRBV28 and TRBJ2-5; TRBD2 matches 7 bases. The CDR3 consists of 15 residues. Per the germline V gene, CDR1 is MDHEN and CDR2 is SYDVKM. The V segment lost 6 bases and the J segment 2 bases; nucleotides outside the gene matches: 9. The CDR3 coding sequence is TGTGCCAGCAGCTCCGGGACTATCATACAAGAGACCCAGTACTTC. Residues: CASSSGTIIQETQYF.

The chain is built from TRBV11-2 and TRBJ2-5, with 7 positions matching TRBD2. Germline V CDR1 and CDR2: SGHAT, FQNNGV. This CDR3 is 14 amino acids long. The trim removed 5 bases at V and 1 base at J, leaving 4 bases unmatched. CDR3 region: CASSGLAVQETQYF. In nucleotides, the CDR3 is TGTGCCAGCAGCGGTCTAGCGGTCCAAGAGACCCAGTACTTC.